This entry lists 5 T cell receptor beta chains sequenced from one sample in a study of blood T cells in healthy people across ages. Then a second PCR, running about 7 to 11 cycles, was carried out with a sample-barcoded 5' primer and a J-beta primer mix. TCRdb recomputed calls from the 5' RACE reads with MiXCR, one row per CDR3 protein. The sample shows over a million distinct CDR3 sequences, approximately 59% of them seen only once. The specimen sequenced was blood. All receptors derive from a man aged 18 to 29 in good health.

This clonotype was seen only a few times. The chain couples TRBV2 to TRBJ2-7; 7 nucleotides match TRBD1. J gave up 2 bases and V 8 bases, and 6 bases lay outside the gene matches. The CDR3 has 13 amino acids. CDR1 and CDR2 (germline): SNHLY, FYNNEI. CDR3 residues: CASGRQGAYEQYF. The DNA of the CDR3 is TGTGCCAGCGGGCGACAGGGTGCCTACGAGCAGTACTTC.

The J gene is TRBJ2-3, the V gene TRBV5-1; the D is unclear. V was shortened by 3 bases and J by 7 bases, with 24 bases between the two germline ends. Germline V gene data show CDR1 as SGHRS and CDR2 as YFSETQ. The CDR3 is made up of 17 amino acids. DNA for the CDR3: TGCGCCAGCAGCTCTGACTCTAGGGTCGTTACGTTATATACGCAGTATTTT. Protein: CASSSDSRVVTLYTQYF. Full variable domain (outside the CDR3, taken from reference TRBV5-1 and TRBJ2-3): KAGVTQTPRYLIKTRGQQVTLSCSPISGHRSVSWYQQTPGQGLQFLFEYFSETQRNKGNFPGRFSGRQFSNSRSEMNVSTLELGDSALYLCASSSDSRVVTLYTQYFGPGTRLTVL.

The V and J genes are TRBV12-5 and TRBJ1-5; D unresolved. This CDR3 has 12 residues. From germline, CDR1 is LGHNT and CDR2 FRNRAP. Trimming pared 3 bases from V and 7 bases from J, leaving 7 bases between. CDR3 protein: CASGFFPQPQHF. DNA of the CDR3: TGTGCTAGTGGTTTTTTCCCCCAGCCCCAGCATTTT.

In this sample, this clonotype turned up a few times. The J gene is TRBJ2-5, the V gene TRBV20-1, with D possibly being TRBD2 (5 bases). Trimming took off 6 bases at V and 3 bases at J, with 14 bases between the two ends. This CDR3 region has 13 residues. Germline CDR1 reads DFQATT; CDR2 reads SNEGSKA (reference sequence). The CDR3 DNA sequence: TGCAGTGCCGACCATAGCGACAAAGAGACCCAGTACTTC. Translation gives CSADHSDKETQYF.

This chain links TRBV6-5 with TRBJ2-1, with D perhaps TRBD1 or TRBD2 (6 bases each). V dropped 5 bases and J dropped 7 bases, with 15 bases sitting between them. CDR3 length: 14 residues. Germline CDR1 reads MNHEY; CDR2 reads SVGAGI. CDR3 sequence: CASSPNGGGNEQFF. The DNA for the CDR3 is TGTGCCAGCAGTCCAAACGGGGGCGGGAATGAGCAGTTCTTC.